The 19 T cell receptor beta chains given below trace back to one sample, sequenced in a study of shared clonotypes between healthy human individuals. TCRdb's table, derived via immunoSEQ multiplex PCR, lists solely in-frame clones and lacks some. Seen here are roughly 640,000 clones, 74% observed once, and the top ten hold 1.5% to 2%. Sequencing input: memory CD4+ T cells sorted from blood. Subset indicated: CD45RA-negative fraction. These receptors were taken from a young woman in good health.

The CDR3 reads CASSPGPQQYF. For the CDR3, the DNA is TGTGCCAGCAGTCCAGGACCTCAGCAGTACTTC. The chain combines TRBV2 with TRBJ2-7; unclear D gene. The CDR3 loop spans 11 amino acids. With 5 bases removed from V and 8 bases from J, the gap between germline ends came to 10 bases. The germline V gene encodes CDR1 SNHLY and CDR2 FYNNEI.

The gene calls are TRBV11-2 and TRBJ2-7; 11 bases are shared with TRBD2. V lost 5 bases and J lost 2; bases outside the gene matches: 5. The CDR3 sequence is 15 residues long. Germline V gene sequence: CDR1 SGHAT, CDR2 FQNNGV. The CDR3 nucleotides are TGTGCCAGCAGCCTGACTAGCGGGACAACCTACGAGCAGTACTTC. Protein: CASSLTSGTTYEQYF.

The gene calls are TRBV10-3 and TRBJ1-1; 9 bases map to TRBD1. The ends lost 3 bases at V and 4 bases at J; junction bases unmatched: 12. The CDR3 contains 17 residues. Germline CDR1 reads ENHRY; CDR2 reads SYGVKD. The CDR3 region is CAISDSIGPGQGTEAFF. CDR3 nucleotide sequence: TGTGCCATCAGTGATAGTATAGGGCCGGGACAGGGCACTGAAGCTTTCTTT.

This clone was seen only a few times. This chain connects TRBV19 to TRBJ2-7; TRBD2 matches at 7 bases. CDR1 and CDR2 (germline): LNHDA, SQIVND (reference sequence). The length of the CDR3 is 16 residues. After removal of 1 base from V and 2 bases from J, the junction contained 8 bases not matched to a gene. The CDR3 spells CASSIGGGRGPYEQYF. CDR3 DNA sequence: TGTGCCAGTAGTATAGGCGGCGGGAGAGGCCCCTACGAGCAGTACTTC.

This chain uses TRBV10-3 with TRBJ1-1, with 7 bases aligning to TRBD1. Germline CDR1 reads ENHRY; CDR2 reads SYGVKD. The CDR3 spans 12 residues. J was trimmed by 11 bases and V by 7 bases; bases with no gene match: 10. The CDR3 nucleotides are TGTGCCATCAAGGTGGAGACAGGGATGGCTTTCTTT. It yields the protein CAIKVETGMAFF.

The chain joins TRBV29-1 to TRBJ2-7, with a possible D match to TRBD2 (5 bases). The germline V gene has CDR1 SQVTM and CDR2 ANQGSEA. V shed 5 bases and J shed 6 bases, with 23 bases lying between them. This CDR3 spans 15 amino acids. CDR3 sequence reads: CSVWLEGATKREQYF. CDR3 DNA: TGCAGCGTTTGGCTTGAGGGAGCCACCAAGCGCGAGCAGTACTTC.

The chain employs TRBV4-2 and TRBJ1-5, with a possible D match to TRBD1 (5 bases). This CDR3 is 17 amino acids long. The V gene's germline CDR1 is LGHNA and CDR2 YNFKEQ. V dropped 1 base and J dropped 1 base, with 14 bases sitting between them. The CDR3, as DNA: TGTGCCAGCAGCCAAGGAATCCCCAGGGCGAGCAATCAGCCCCAGCATTTT. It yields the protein CASSQGIPRASNQPQHF.

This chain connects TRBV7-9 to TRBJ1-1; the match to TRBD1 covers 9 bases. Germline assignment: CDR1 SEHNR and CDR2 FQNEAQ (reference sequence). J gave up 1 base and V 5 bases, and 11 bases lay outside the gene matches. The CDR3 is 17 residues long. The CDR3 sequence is CASSPPNRGRRNTEAFF. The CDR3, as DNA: TGTGCCAGCAGCCCCCCCAACAGGGGGCGTAGGAACACTGAAGCTTTCTTT.

The CDR3 coding sequence is TGTGCCAGCAGCCCGGGACTAGCGGGGTCCAGAGATACGCAGTATTTT. This gives the protein CASSPGLAGSRDTQYF. The chain recombines TRBV7-6 with TRBJ2-3, with 13 bases fitting TRBD2. CDR1 and CDR2 from the germline V gene are SGHVS and FNYEAQ. The CDR3 spans 16 residues. V dropped 5 bases and J dropped 5; count of bases not matched to a gene: 7.

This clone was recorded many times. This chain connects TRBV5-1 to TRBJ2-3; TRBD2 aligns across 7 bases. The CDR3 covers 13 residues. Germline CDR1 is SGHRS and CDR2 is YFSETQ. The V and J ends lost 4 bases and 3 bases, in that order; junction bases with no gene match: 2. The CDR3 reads CASSAGATDTQYF. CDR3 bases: TGCGCCAGCAGCGCGGGAGCGACAGATACGCAGTATTTT.

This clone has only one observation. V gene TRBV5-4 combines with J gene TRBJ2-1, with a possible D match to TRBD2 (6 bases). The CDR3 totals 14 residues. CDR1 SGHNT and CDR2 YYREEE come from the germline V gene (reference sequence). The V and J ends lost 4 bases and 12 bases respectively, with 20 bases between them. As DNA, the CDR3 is TGTGCCAGCAGCACTATGGGAAATCCCGGGGGGCAGTTCTTC. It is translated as CASSTMGNPGGQFF.

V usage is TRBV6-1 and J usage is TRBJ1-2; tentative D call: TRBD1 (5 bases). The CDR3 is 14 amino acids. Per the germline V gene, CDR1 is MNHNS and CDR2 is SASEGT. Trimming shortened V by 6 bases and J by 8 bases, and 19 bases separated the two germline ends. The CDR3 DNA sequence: TGTGCCAGCAGCGTTTCCGGGACCAACAGGGGCTACACCTTC. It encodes CASSVSGTNRGYTF.

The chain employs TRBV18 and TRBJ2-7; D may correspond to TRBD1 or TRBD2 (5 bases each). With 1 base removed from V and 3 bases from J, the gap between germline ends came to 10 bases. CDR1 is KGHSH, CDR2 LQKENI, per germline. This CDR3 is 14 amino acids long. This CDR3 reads CASSPRSGGYEQYF. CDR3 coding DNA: TGTGCCAGCTCACCACGGAGTGGGGGCTACGAGCAGTACTTC.

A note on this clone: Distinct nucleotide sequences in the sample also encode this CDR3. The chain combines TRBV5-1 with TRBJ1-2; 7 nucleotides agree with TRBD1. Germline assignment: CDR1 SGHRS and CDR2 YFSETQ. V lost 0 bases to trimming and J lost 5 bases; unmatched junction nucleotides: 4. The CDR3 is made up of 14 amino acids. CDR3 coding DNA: TGCGCCAGCAGCTTGGGACAGGGTCGGTATGGCTACACCTTC. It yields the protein CASSLGQGRYGYTF.

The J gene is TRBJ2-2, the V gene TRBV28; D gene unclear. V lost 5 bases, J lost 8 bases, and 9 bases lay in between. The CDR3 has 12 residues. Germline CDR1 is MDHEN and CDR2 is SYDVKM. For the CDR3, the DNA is TGTGCCAGCAGTCCTCCGGGTGGGGAGCTGTTTTTT. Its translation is CASSPPGGELFF.

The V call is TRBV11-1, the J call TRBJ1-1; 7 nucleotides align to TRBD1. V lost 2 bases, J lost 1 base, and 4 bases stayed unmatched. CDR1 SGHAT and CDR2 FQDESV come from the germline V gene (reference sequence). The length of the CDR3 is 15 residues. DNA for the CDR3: TGTGCCAGCAGCTTACCGACAGGGACGAACACTGAAGCTTTCTTT. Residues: CASSLPTGTNTEAFF.

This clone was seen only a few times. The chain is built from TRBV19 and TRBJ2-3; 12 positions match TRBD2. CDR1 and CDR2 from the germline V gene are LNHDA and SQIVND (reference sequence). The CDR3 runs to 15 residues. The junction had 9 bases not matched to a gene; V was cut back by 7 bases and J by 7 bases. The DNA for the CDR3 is TGTGCCAGTACCAGAACCGGACTAGCGGGGTATACGCAGTATTTT. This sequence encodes CASTRTGLAGYTQYF.

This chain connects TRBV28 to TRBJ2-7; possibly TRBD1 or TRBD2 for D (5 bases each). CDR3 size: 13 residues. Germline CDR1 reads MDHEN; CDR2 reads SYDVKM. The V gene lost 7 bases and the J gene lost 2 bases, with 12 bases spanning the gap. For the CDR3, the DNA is TGTGCCAGCAAATCAGGGACCGCCTACGAGCAGTACTTC. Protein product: CASKSGTAYEQYF.

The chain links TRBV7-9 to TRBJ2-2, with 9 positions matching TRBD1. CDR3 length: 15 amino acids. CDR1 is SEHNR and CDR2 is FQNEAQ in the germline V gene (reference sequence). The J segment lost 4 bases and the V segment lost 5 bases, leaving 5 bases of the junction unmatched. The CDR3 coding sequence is TGTGCCAGCAGCCTTCGACAGGGGGGCACCGGGGAGCTGTTTTTT. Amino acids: CASSLRQGGTGELFF.